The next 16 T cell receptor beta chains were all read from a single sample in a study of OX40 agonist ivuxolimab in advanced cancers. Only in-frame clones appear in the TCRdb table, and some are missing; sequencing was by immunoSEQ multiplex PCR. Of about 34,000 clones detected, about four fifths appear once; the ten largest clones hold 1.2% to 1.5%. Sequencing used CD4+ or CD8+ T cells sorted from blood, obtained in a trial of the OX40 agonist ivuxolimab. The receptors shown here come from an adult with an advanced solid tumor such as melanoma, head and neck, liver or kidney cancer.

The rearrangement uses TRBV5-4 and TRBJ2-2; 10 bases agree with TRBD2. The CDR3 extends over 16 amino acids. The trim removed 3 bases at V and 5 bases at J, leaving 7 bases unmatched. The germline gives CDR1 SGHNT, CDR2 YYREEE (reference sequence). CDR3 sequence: CASSSIAGGRTGELFF. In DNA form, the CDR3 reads TGTGCCAGCAGCTCCATAGCGGGAGGTCGAACCGGGGAGCTGTTTTTT.

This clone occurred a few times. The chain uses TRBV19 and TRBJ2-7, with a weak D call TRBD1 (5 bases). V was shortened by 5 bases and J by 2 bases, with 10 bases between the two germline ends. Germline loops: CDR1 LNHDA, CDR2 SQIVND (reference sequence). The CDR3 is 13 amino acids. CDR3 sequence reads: CASSLGHPYEQYF. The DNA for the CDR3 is TGTGCCAGTAGTTTAGGACACCCCTACGAGCAGTACTTC.

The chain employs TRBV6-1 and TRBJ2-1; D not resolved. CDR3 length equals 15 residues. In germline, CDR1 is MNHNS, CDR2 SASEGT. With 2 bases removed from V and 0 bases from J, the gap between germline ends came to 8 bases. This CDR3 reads CASSELLSSYNEQFF. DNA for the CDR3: TGTGCCAGCAGTGAACTGTTGAGCTCCTACAATGAGCAGTTCTTC.

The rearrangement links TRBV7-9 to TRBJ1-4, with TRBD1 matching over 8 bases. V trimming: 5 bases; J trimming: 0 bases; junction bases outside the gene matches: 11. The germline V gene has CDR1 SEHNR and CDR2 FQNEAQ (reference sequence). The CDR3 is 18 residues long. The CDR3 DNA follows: TGTGCCAGCAGCGGTGGACAGGGACGAGGGACAACTAATGAAAAACTGTTTTTT. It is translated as CASSGGQGRGTTNEKLFF.

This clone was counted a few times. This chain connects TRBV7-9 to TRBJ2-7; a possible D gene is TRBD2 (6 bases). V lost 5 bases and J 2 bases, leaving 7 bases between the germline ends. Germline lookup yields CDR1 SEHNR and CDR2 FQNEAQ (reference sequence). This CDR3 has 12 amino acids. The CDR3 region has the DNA TGTGCCAGCAGCCGGGGGACCTACGAGCAGTACTTC. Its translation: CASSRGTYEQYF. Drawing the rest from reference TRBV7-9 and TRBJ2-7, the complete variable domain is DTGVSQNPRHKITKRGQNVTFRCDPISEHNRLYWYRQTLGQGPEFLTYFQNEAQLEKSRLLSDRFSAERPKGSFSTLEIQRTEQGDSAMYLCASSRGTYEQYFGPGTRLTVT.

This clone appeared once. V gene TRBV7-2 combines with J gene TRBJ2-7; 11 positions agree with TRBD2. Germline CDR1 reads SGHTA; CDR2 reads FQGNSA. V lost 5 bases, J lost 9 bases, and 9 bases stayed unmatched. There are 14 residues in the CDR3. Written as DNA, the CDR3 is TGTGCCAGCAGCCCTACTAGCGGGGGTCGATGGCAGTACTTC. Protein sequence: CASSPTSGGRWQYF.

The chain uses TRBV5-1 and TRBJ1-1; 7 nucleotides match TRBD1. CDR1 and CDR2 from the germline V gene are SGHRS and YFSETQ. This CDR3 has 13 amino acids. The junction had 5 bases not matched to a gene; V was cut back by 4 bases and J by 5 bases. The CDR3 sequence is CASSQQGQTEAFF. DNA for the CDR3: TGCGCCAGCAGCCAACAGGGACAGACTGAAGCTTTCTTT.

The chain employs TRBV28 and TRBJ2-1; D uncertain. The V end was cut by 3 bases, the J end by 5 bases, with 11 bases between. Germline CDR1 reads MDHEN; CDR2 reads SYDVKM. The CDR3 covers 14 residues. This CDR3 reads CASSFRYIDNEQFF. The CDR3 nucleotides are TGTGCCAGCAGTTTCCGTTACATAGACAATGAGCAGTTCTTC.

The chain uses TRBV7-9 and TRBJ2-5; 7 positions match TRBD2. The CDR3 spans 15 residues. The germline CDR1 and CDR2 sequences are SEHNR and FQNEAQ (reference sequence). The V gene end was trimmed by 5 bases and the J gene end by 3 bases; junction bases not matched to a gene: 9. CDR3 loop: CASSAPSGMEETQYF. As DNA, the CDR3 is TGTGCCAGCAGCGCCCCGAGCGGGATGGAAGAGACCCAGTACTTC. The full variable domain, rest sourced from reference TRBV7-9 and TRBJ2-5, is DTGVSQNPRHKITKRGQNVTFRCDPISEHNRLYWYRQTLGQGPEFLTYFQNEAQLEKSRLLSDRFSAERPKGSFSTLEIQRTEQGDSAMYLCASSAPSGMEETQYFGPGTRLLVL.

As DNA, the CDR3 is TGTGCCAGCAGCCGGGGCCCCGGCTATGGCTACACCTTC. Translated: CASSRGPGYGYTF. The chain has TRBV5-8 and TRBJ1-2; possibly TRBD1 for D (5 bases). Germline V gene data show CDR1 as SGHTS and CDR2 as YDEGEE. V lost 4 bases and J lost 4, with 11 bases in between. The CDR3 is 13 amino acids. The full variable domain, completed using reference TRBV5-8 and TRBJ1-2, is EAGVTQSPTHLIKTRGQQATLRCSPISGHTSVYWYQQALGLGLQFLLWYDEGEERNRGNFPPRFSGRQFPNYSSELNVNALELEDSALYLCASSRGPGYGYTFGSGTRLTVV.

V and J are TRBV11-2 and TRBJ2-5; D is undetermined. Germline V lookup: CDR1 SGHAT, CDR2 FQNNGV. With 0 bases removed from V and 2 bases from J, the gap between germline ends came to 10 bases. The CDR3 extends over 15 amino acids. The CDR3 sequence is CASSLDSIGQETQYF. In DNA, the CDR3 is TGTGCCAGCAGCTTAGATTCGATAGGGCAAGAGACCCAGTACTTC.

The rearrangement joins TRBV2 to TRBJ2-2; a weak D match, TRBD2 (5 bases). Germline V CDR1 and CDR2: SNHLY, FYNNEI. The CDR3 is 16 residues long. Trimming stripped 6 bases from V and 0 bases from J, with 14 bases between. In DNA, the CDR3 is TGTGCCAGCAGCGAGCAGAGGGTAACGAACACCGGGGAGCTGTTTTTT. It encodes CASSEQRVTNTGELFF.

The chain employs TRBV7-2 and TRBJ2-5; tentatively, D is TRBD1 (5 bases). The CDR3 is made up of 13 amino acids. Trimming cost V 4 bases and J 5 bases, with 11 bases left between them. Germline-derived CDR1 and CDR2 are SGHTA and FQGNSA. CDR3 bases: TGTGCCAGCAGCTCGTCAGGGTCTGAGACCCAGTACTTC. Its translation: CASSSSGSETQYF.

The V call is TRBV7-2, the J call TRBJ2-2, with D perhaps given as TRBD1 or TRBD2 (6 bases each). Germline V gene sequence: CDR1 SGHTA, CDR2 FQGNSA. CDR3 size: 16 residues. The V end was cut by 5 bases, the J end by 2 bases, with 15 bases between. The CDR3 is CASSRGTLGNTGELFF. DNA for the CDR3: TGTGCCAGCAGCCGCGGGACACTGGGAAACACCGGGGAGCTGTTTTTT.

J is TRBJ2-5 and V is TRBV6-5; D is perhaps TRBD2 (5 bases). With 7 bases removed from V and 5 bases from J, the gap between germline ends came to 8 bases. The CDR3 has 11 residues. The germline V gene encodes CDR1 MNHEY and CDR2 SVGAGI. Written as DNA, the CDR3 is TGTGCCAGCACTAGAGGGGAGACCCAGTACTTC. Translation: CASTRGETQYF.

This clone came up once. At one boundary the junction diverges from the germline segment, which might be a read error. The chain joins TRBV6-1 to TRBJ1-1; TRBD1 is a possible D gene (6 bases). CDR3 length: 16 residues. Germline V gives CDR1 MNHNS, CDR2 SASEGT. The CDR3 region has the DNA TGTGCCAGCAGAGAAGTGGGGGCTATTCGTGGAACTGAAGCTTTCTTT. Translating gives CASREVGAIRGTEAFF.